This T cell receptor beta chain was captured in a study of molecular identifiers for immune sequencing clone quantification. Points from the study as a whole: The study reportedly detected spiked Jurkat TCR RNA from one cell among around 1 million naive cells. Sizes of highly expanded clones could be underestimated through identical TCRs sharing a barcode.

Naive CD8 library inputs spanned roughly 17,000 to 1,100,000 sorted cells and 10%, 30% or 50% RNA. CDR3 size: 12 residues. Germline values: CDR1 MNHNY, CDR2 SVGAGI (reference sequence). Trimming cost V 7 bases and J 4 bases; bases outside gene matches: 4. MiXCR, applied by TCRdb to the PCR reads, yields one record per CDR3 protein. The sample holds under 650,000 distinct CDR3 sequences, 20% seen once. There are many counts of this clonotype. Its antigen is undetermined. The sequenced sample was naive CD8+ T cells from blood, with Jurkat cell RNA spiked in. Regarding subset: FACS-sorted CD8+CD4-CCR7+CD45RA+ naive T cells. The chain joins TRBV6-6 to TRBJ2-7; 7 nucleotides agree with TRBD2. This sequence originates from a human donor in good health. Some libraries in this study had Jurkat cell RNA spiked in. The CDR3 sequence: CASIGGDYEQYF. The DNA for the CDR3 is TGTGCCAGCATTGGGGGGGATTACGAGCAGTACTTC.